Listed below are T cell receptor beta chains from one sample, sequenced in a study of blood T cell repertoires in COVID-19. Clones were sequenced by immunoSEQ multiplex PCR, and TCRdb holds only the in-frame ones, with some missing. The sample lists 160,000 or so clones, about 84% occurring once. Sequencing input: PBMCs or T cells enriched from blood (not recorded which). The receptors come from a middle-aged woman with acute COVID-19. CDR3s include the opening cysteine and the closing phenylalanine or tryptophan. Each record gives: J gene, D gene, V gene, clone size, CDR3 length, CDR3 protein, CDR3 DNA. The D gene is left open where the match is weak. Part of the rows lack a size; the others show once, few, many or a class for expanded clones.

j_gene: TRBJ2-7
d_gene: NA
v_gene: TRBV10-3
abundance: NA
len: 14
CDR3aa: CAISDEARAYEQYF
CDR3nt: TGTGCCATCAGTGACGAGGCCAGGGCCTACGAGCAGTACTTC

j_gene: TRBJ2-2
d_gene: TRBD1
v_gene: TRBV6-5
abundance: NA
len: 15
CDR3aa: CASRRTGTNTGELFF
CDR3nt: TGTGCCAGCAGAAGGACAGGGACAAACACCGGGGAGCTGTTTTTT

j_gene: TRBJ2-3
d_gene: TRBD2
v_gene: TRBV7-2
abundance: NA
len: 15
CDR3aa: CASSLVGGSTYTQYF
CDR3nt: TGTGCCAGCAGCTTAGTTGGCGGGAGTACGTATACGCAGTATTTT

j_gene: TRBJ1-1
d_gene: NA
v_gene: TRBV29-1
abundance: NA
len: 15
CDR3aa: CSVDRNEEGNTEAFF
CDR3nt: TGCAGCGTTGACCGCAATGAGGAGGGGAACACTGAAGCTTTCTTT

j_gene: TRBJ2-1
d_gene: NA
v_gene: TRBV27
abundance: NA
len: 14
CDR3aa: CASSQQGRINEQFF
CDR3nt: TGTGCCAGCAGCCAACAGGGAAGGATCAATGAGCAGTTCTTC

j_gene: TRBJ2-3
d_gene: NA
v_gene: TRBV10-3
abundance: NA
len: 12
CDR3aa: CAISQGPDTQYF
CDR3nt: TGTGCCATCAGTCAGGGTCCAGATACGCAGTATTTT

j_gene: TRBJ2-7
d_gene: TRBD2
v_gene: TRBV9
abundance: NA
len: 15
CDR3aa: CASSPRREGSYEQYF
CDR3nt: TGTGCCAGCAGCCCCAGGAGGGAGGGTAGCTACGAGCAGTACTTC

j_gene: TRBJ2-5
d_gene: TRBD2
v_gene: TRBV6-2/TRBV6-3
abundance: NA
len: 15
CDR3aa: CASSTNRGGGETQYF
CDR3nt: TGTGCCAGCAGTACTAATCGGGGGGGAGGGGAGACCCAGTACTTC

j_gene: TRBJ2-7
d_gene: NA
v_gene: TRBV6-5
abundance: few
len: 13
CDR3aa: CASRPGHNYEQYF
CDR3nt: TGTGCCAGCAGACCCGGACACAACTACGAGCAGTACTTC

j_gene: TRBJ2-1
d_gene: NA
v_gene: TRBV7-2
abundance: NA
len: 16
CDR3aa: CASSPAPPGIYNEQFF
CDR3nt: TGTGCCAGCAGCCCCGCCCCTCCGGGGATTTACAATGAGCAGTTCTTC

j_gene: TRBJ2-2
d_gene: TRBD2
v_gene: TRBV3-1/TRBV3-2
abundance: few
len: 14
CDR3aa: CASSHSGSTGELFF
CDR3nt: TGTGCCAGCAGTCATAGCGGGAGTACCGGGGAGCTGTTTTTT

j_gene: TRBJ2-7
d_gene: NA
v_gene: TRBV18
abundance: NA
len: 12
CDR3aa: CASSLQGYEQYF
CDR3nt: TGTGCCAGCTCACTGCAGGGCTACGAGCAGTACTTC

j_gene: TRBJ2-3
d_gene: TRBD1
v_gene: TRBV5-1
abundance: NA
len: 15
CDR3aa: CASSLPQDRGDTQYF
CDR3nt: TGCGCCAGCAGCTTGCCTCAGGACAGGGGAGATACGCAGTATTTT

j_gene: TRBJ1-4
d_gene: NA
v_gene: TRBV9
abundance: NA
len: 15
CDR3aa: CASSVGVGGNEKLFF
CDR3nt: TGTGCCAGCAGCGTAGGTGTAGGGGGAAATGAAAAACTGTTTTTT

j_gene: TRBJ2-1
d_gene: NA
v_gene: TRBV29-1
abundance: NA
len: 15
CDR3aa: CSVEPWDSSYNEQFF
CDR3nt: TGCAGCGTTGAACCCTGGGACTCCTCCTACAATGAGCAGTTCTTC

j_gene: TRBJ2-7
d_gene: TRBD1
v_gene: TRBV6-4
abundance: once
len: 16
CDR3aa: CASKPGQGMRPYEQYF
CDR3nt: TGTGCCAGCAAACCGGGACAGGGTATGCGGCCCTACGAGCAGTACTTC

j_gene: TRBJ1-2
d_gene: TRBD1
v_gene: TRBV5-6
abundance: NA
len: 14
CDR3aa: CASTFWGTGEAYTF
CDR3nt: TGTGCCAGCACCTTCTGGGGGACAGGGGAGGCTTACACCTTC

j_gene: TRBJ1-6
d_gene: TRBD1
v_gene: TRBV7-9
abundance: NA
len: 15
CDR3aa: CASSVQGIANSPLHF
CDR3nt: TGTGCCAGCAGCGTACAGGGGATTGCTAATTCACCCCTCCACTTT

j_gene: TRBJ1-2
d_gene: NA
v_gene: TRBV6-1
abundance: NA
len: 13
CDR3aa: CASSEARQRGYTF
CDR3nt: TGTGCCAGCAGTGAAGCGCGGCAGAGAGGCTACACCTTC

j_gene: TRBJ1-2
d_gene: NA
v_gene: TRBV11-3
abundance: few
len: 14
CDR3aa: CASSNLQSSYGYTF
CDR3nt: TGTGCCAGCAGCAACTTACAGAGCTCCTATGGCTACACCTTC

j_gene: TRBJ1-2
d_gene: NA
v_gene: TRBV2
abundance: NA
len: 12
CDR3aa: CASSETMGGYTF
CDR3nt: TGTGCCAGCAGTGAAACGATGGGCGGCTACACCTTC

j_gene: TRBJ2-1
d_gene: TRBD2
v_gene: TRBV7-3
abundance: NA
len: 13
CDR3aa: CASSLLAGNEQFF
CDR3nt: TGTGCCAGCAGCTTACTAGCGGGAAACGAGCAGTTCTTC

j_gene: TRBJ1-1
d_gene: TRBD1
v_gene: TRBV10-3
abundance: NA
len: 14
CDR3aa: CAISVGTVNTEAFF
CDR3nt: TGTGCCATCAGTGTCGGGACAGTGAACACTGAAGCTTTCTTT

j_gene: TRBJ2-6
d_gene: NA
v_gene: TRBV30
abundance: NA
len: 15
CDR3aa: CAWSLGRSGANVLTF
CDR3nt: TGTGCCTGGAGTCTCGGTCGCTCTGGGGCCAACGTCCTGACTTTC

j_gene: TRBJ2-2
d_gene: NA
v_gene: TRBV27
abundance: NA
len: 16
CDR3aa: CASTFRGGANTGELFF
CDR3nt: TGTGCCAGCACCTTCCGAGGGGGAGCGAACACCGGGGAGCTGTTTTTT

j_gene: TRBJ1-2
d_gene: NA
v_gene: TRBV19
abundance: NA
len: 12
CDR3aa: CASSRKAEGYTF
CDR3nt: TGTGCCAGTAGTCGGAAGGCGGAGGGCTACACCTTC

j_gene: TRBJ2-1
d_gene: NA
v_gene: TRBV27
abundance: NA
len: 17
CDR3aa: CASSLPARGALGNEQFF
CDR3nt: TGTGCCAGCAGTCTACCCGCCCGGGGGGCCTTGGGCAATGAGCAGTTCTTC

j_gene: TRBJ2-1
d_gene: TRBD2
v_gene: TRBV2
abundance: NA
len: 15
CDR3aa: CASSSSGRALDEQFF
CDR3nt: TGTGCCAGCAGTTCTAGCGGGAGGGCCCTAGATGAGCAGTTCTTC

j_gene: TRBJ2-6
d_gene: NA
v_gene: TRBV5-1
abundance: NA
len: 15
CDR3aa: CASGYSGSGANVLTF
CDR3nt: TGCGCCAGCGGGTATAGCGGCTCTGGGGCCAACGTCCTGACTTTC

j_gene: TRBJ2-1
d_gene: TRBD1
v_gene: TRBV5-1
abundance: NA
len: 16
CDR3aa: CASSSRPGQGYNEQFF
CDR3nt: TGCGCCAGCAGCTCTCGACCGGGACAGGGCTACAATGAGCAGTTCTTC

j_gene: TRBJ1-4
d_gene: NA
v_gene: TRBV5-1
abundance: NA
len: 12
CDR3aa: CASSLTNEKLFF
CDR3nt: TGCGCCAGCAGCCTAACTAATGAAAAACTGTTTTTT

j_gene: TRBJ2-1
d_gene: NA
v_gene: TRBV5-4
abundance: NA
len: 17
CDR3aa: CASSSTPLSGTYNEQFF
CDR3nt: TGTGCCAGCAGCTCCACCCCCCTTAGCGGAACCTACAATGAGCAGTTCTTC

j_gene: TRBJ2-5
d_gene: NA
v_gene: TRBV12-5
abundance: NA
len: 13
CDR3aa: CASGFNTPGTQYF
CDR3nt: TGTGCTAGTGGTTTCAACACCCCGGGGACCCAGTACTTC

j_gene: TRBJ2-1
d_gene: NA
v_gene: TRBV24-1
abundance: NA
len: 13
CDR3aa: CATSGGSYNEQFF
CDR3nt: TGTGCCACCAGCGGGGGTTCCTACAATGAGCAGTTCTTC

j_gene: TRBJ2-7
d_gene: TRBD2
v_gene: TRBV15
abundance: NA
len: 15
CDR3aa: CATSREAAGGGEQYF
CDR3nt: TGTGCCACCAGCAGAGAAGCAGCGGGAGGAGGCGAGCAGTACTTC

j_gene: TRBJ1-2
d_gene: TRBD1
v_gene: TRBV19
abundance: NA
len: 18
CDR3aa: CASSIPAKTGKGRHGYTF
CDR3nt: TGTGCCAGTAGTATCCCCGCTAAGACAGGGAAGGGAAGACATGGCTACACCTTC

j_gene: TRBJ1-2
d_gene: NA
v_gene: TRBV5-1
abundance: many
len: 15
CDR3aa: CASSYLGTGGYGYTF
CDR3nt: TGCGCCAGCAGCTACCTTGGGACCGGGGGCTATGGCTACACCTTC

j_gene: TRBJ2-6
d_gene: NA
v_gene: TRBV7-2
abundance: NA
len: 16
CDR3aa: CASSFSQQAGANVLTF
CDR3nt: TGTGCCAGCAGCTTCTCACAACAGGCTGGGGCCAACGTCCTGACTTTC

j_gene: TRBJ1-1
d_gene: TRBD1
v_gene: TRBV19
abundance: NA
len: 16
CDR3aa: CASSTRPGQENTEAFF
CDR3nt: TGTGCCAGTAGTACCCGCCCTGGACAGGAGAACACTGAAGCTTTCTTT